The T cell receptor beta chain under discussion was sequenced for a study of cytomegalovirus exposure and HLA in healthy donors. The study's findings and limits: Presence/absence analyses rested on an assumption that sequencing depth was roughly uniform across donors.

A multiplex PCR was run with 60 Vbeta primers and 13 Jbeta primers. In the original analysis: About 88 million unique TCR beta chains, roughly 11 million of them shared, were counted by a later analysis. Sequencing used immunoSEQ multiplex PCR; TCRdb keeps in-frame clones, though not all of them. V and J calls and clone size are those listed in that table; D and trimming were worked out from the DNA. Of approximately 150,000 clones listed, around 75% are singletons. As for this clone: No antigen is known for it.

This CDR3 comprises 16 residues. Looked up from germline, CDR1 is SGHTA and CDR2 is FQGNSA. Trimming took off 3 bases at V and 2 bases at J, with 17 bases between the two ends. The chain employs TRBV7-2 and TRBJ2-7; TRBD1 might be the D (6 bases). This sequence originates from a male donor in good health and CMV-seronegative. Sample: PBMCs. The CDR3 loop reads CASSLTGQIPPYEQYF. The CDR3 nucleotides are TGTGCCAGCAGCTTGACAGGACAAATCCCTCCCTACGAGCAGTACTTC.